This TCR beta chain was obtained from a study of blood T cell repertoires in COVID-19. Study as a whole: Sources were T cells, B-cell-depleted T cells, or PBMCs; the material itself was cDNA or gDNA.

A remark on this clone: A junction end diverges from the germline sequence, so it may reflect a read error.

The CDR3 spans 12 residues. CDR1 and CDR2 from the germline V gene are MNHEY and SVGEGT. A Seattle source enrolled patients during active infection and followed them longitudinally. How the authors handled the data: How many nucleated cells were present was estimated from reference gene primer amplification. Generated by immunoSEQ multiplex PCR, the TCRdb table keeps only in-frame clones and is missing some. The DNA gave D and trimming, while V, J and clone size come from that table. The sample holds almost 95,000 clones, roughly 87% seen once. The material sequenced was peripheral blood. The TCR comes from a woman in her fifties or sixties with COVID-19, enrolled during active disease. The V call is TRBV6-2 or TRBV6-3, the J call TRBJ2-3, with 8 positions matching TRBD2. Written as DNA, the CDR3 is TGTGCCAGCAGTTCCCGGGGGGGGGCGATCCGTTTT. Translating gives CASSSRGGAIRF.